These 28 T cell receptor beta chains originate from one sample sequenced in a study of blood T cell repertoires in COVID-19. Data came from immunoSEQ multiplex PCR; TCRdb stores just in-frame clones and leaves some out. The sample yields a few hundred thousand clones, about 81% seen once. Input material: PBMCs or T cells enriched from blood (not recorded which). The origin of the receptors is a young man with acute COVID-19.

The rearrangement links TRBV11-3 to TRBJ2-6, with 8 positions matching TRBD2. The CDR3 extends over 15 amino acids. Losses at the gene ends were 4 bases for V and 4 bases for J; bases not matched to a gene: 3. The germline gives CDR1 SGHNT, CDR2 YENEEA. In DNA, the CDR3 is TGTGCCAGCAGCTCTAGCGGGCTGGGGGCCAACGTCCTGACTTTC. Encoded protein: CASSSSGLGANVLTF.

The V call is TRBV7-2, the J call TRBJ1-2, with 12 nucleotides matching TRBD1. The trim removed 3 bases at V and 8 bases at J, leaving 7 bases unmatched. Germline V gene data show CDR1 as SGHTA and CDR2 as FQGNSA. This CDR3 comprises 15 residues. The DNA for the CDR3 is TGTGCCAGCAGCTTGGGACAGGGGGCGGTAAGGGGCTACACCTTC. Protein: CASSLGQGAVRGYTF.

The chain has TRBV3-1 (or the pseudogene TRBV3-2) and TRBJ2-3; 12 nucleotides agree with TRBD2. Germline trimming cut 1 base from V and 7 bases from J; bases unmatched to any gene: 9. The CDR3 runs to 17 residues. Per the germline V gene, CDR1 is LGHDT and CDR2 is YNNKEL (reference sequence). As DNA, the CDR3 is TGTGCCAGCAGCCAAGGTGGGACTAGCGGGCCCCACCATACGCAGTATTTT. It yields the protein CASSQGGTSGPHHTQYF.

CDR3 bases: TGTGCCAGTAGTACCCGGACAGTCAATGAGCAGTTCTTC. Translation: CASSTRTVNEQFF. The chain uses TRBV19 and TRBJ2-1, with a possible D match to TRBD1 (6 bases). V dropped 4 bases and J dropped 6 bases, with 10 bases sitting between them. The germline V gene encodes CDR1 LNHDA and CDR2 SQIVND (reference sequence). The CDR3 totals 13 residues.

As concerns this clone: An end of the junction does not agree with germline; a read error may underlie this. The rearrangement joins TRBV5-1 to TRBJ2-3; TRBD1 matches 10 bases. The CDR3 has 14 residues. CDR1 SGHRS and CDR2 YFSETQ come from the germline V gene. The CDR3 here is CASSQPGQGIAQYF. DNA of the CDR3: TGTGCCAGCAGCCAACCGGGACAGGGGATAGCGCAGTATTTT.

The V call is TRBV27, the J call TRBJ2-3; D is unresolved. The V and J ends lost 6 bases and 2 bases respectively, with 6 bases between them. CDR3 length: 12 residues. Germline lookup yields CDR1 MNHEY and CDR2 SMNVEV (reference sequence). The CDR3 DNA reads as TGTGCCAGCAGAGCCCACACAGATACGCAGTATTTT. Its protein product is CASRAHTDTQYF.

The chain recombines TRBV29-1 with TRBJ1-4; 7 bases fit TRBD1. Germline CDR1 is SQVTM and CDR2 is ANQGSEA. Trimming removed 7 bases from V and 7 bases from J; junction bases left unmatched: 9. The CDR3 covers 13 residues. The CDR3 DNA is TGCAGCGCCGGAGGGACAGATATTGAAAAACTGTTTTTT. Translated, it gives CSAGGTDIEKLFF.

This clone was counted a few times. One end of the junction varies from germline; a read error may be responsible. The chain joins TRBV5-1 to TRBJ1-4; D perhaps matches TRBD1 (6 bases). Per germline, CDR1 SGHRS and CDR2 YFSETQ. The CDR3 extends over 13 amino acids. CDR3 coding DNA: TGTGCCAGCAGCTTGGGACATAATGAAAAACTGTTTTTT. Its protein product is CASSLGHNEKLFF.

CDR3 bases: TGTGCCAGCAGTGGCAGGGATCGATCCGGGGAGCTGTTTTTT. Encoded protein: CASSGRDRSGELFF. V gene TRBV14 combines with J gene TRBJ2-2, with a tentative D call TRBD1 (5 bases). The CDR3 is made up of 14 amino acids. Trimming cost V 6 bases and J 6 bases, with 14 bases left between them. The germline CDR1 and CDR2 sequences are SGHDN and FVKESK.

This clone was detected only once. This chain uses TRBV14 with TRBJ2-4; 7 bases match TRBD2. The trim removed 1 base at V and 8 bases at J, leaving 5 bases unmatched. Germline V gene data show CDR1 as SGHDN and CDR2 as FVKESK. The CDR3 covers 14 residues. The CDR3 nucleotides are TGTGCCAGCAGCCAAGCGGGGGGAGGGGACATTCAGTACTTC. Translating gives CASSQAGGGDIQYF.

The chain employs TRBV28 and TRBJ2-3, with D possibly matching TRBD2 (6 bases). The CDR3 loop spans 15 amino acids. Germline assignment: CDR1 MDHEN and CDR2 SYDVKM. Trimming cost V 3 bases and J 4 bases, with 14 bases left between them. CDR3 residues: CASSFSSGSADTQYF. As DNA, the CDR3 is TGTGCCAGCAGTTTTTCATCCGGGAGCGCAGATACGCAGTATTTT.

The V call is TRBV15, the J call TRBJ2-1, with TRBD2 as a possible D gene (6 bases). Looked up from germline, CDR1 is LNHNV and CDR2 is YYDKDF (reference sequence). This CDR3 is 15 amino acids long. The V gene lost 4 bases and the J gene lost 5 bases, with 15 bases spanning the gap. DNA for the CDR3: TGTGCCACCAGCACAGCCGGGACTGGCGACAATGAGCAGTTCTTC. It yields the protein CATSTAGTGDNEQFF.

The chain joins TRBV18 to TRBJ1-3; D unresolved. Trimming removed 0 bases from V and 0 bases from J, with 9 bases in between. The germline V gene encodes CDR1 KGHSH and CDR2 LQKENI. The CDR3 runs to 16 residues. This CDR3 reads CASSPPTTSSGNTIYF. DNA for the CDR3: TGTGCCAGCTCACCACCGACGACATCCTCTGGAAACACCATATATTTT.

The chain links TRBV6-5 to TRBJ2-3; D perhaps matches TRBD1 (5 bases). V was cut by 4 bases and J by 2 bases, with 10 bases left in between. This CDR3 is 14 amino acids long. The germline V gene has CDR1 MNHEY and CDR2 SVGAGI. The DNA for the CDR3 is TGTGCCAGCAGTTTTGCCAGGGACACAGATACGCAGTATTTT. This encodes CASSFARDTDTQYF.

Regarding this clone: One end of the junction fails to match germline, which may point to a read error. CDR3 DNA sequence: TGTGCCAGCAGCTCCAGCAGGGGGGGCACAGATACGCAGTATTTT. The encoded protein is CASSSSRGGTDTQYF. The V call is TRBV5-1, the J call TRBJ2-3, with D possibly matching TRBD1 (7 bases). Germline-derived CDR1 and CDR2 are SGHRS and YFSETQ. The CDR3 has 15 residues.

V and J are TRBV24-1 and TRBJ1-1, with unresolved D. The CDR3 runs 14 residues. V was trimmed by 4 bases and J by 1 base, leaving 9 bases between them. Per the germline V gene, CDR1 is KGHDR and CDR2 is SFDVKD. The CDR3, as DNA: TGTGCCACCAGTGACCCGTCAGGGAACACTGAAGCTTTCTTT. Encoded protein: CATSDPSGNTEAFF.

The CDR3: CASGVGQGFTGELFF. The CDR3 coding sequence is TGTGCTAGTGGTGTGGGACAGGGGTTCACCGGGGAGCTGTTTTTT. The V gene is TRBV12-5, the J gene TRBJ2-2; 10 nucleotides line up with TRBD1. Germline V lookup: CDR1 LGHNT, CDR2 FRNRAP. The CDR3 has 15 residues. After removal of 5 bases from V and 4 bases from J, the junction contained 4 bases not matched to a gene.

This rearrangement joins TRBV5-4 to TRBJ1-2; 9 nucleotides agree with TRBD1. The CDR3 is made up of 16 amino acids. CDR1 and CDR2 from the germline V gene are SGHNT and YYREEE (reference sequence). V shed 2 bases, J shed 2 bases, and the junction held 7 bases outside the gene matches. CDR3 sequence reads: CASSFPGQGRNYGYTF. The CDR3 nucleotides are TGTGCCAGCAGCTTTCCGGGACAGGGACGAAACTATGGCTACACCTTC.

V gene TRBV21-1 combines with J gene TRBJ2-1; the table names TRBD2, a call not compared with the DNA. TRBV21-1 is classified as a pseudogene. The CDR3 has 21 amino acids. DNA of the CDR3: TGTGCCAGCAGCAAAGCTCGGCGGAAAGGACTAGCGGGAGTGGGGGTTAATGAGCAGTTCTTC. Translation gives CASSKARRKGLAGVGVNEQFF.

The gene calls are TRBV25-1 and TRBJ2-3; possibly TRBD1 for D (5 bases). V was shortened by 4 bases and J by 0 bases, with 11 bases between the two germline ends. There are 15 residues in the CDR3. Per germline, CDR1 MGHDK and CDR2 SYGVNS. The CDR3 loop is CASSVEGASTDTQYF. Here the CDR3 DNA reads TGTGCCAGCAGTGTGGAAGGGGCTAGCACAGATACGCAGTATTTT. Full variable domain (rest looked up from reference TRBV25-1 and TRBJ2-3): EADIYQTPRYLVIGTGKKITLECSQTMGHDKMYWYQQDPGMELHLIHYSYGVNSTEKGDLSSESTVSRIRTEHFPLTLESARPSHTSQYLCASSVEGASTDTQYFGPGTRLTVL.

The sample holds a few counts of this clone. V is TRBV6-4 and J is TRBJ2-2; 8 nucleotides match TRBD2. J was trimmed by 0 bases and V by 7 bases; bases with no gene match: 7. CDR3 length: 16 amino acids. CDR1 is MRHNA, CDR2 SNTAGT, per germline. CDR3 DNA: TGTGCCAGCATTGGTAGCGGGGATCCGAACACCGGGGAGCTGTTTTTT. Its translation: CASIGSGDPNTGELFF.

V usage is TRBV20-1 and J usage is TRBJ2-3; D perhaps matches TRBD2 (5 bases). Germline loops: CDR1 DFQATT, CDR2 SNEGSKA (reference sequence). V gave up 3 bases and J gave up 5 bases, with 15 bases separating them. This CDR3 has 14 amino acids. CDR3 in amino acids: CSASMTTKGDTQYF. As DNA, the CDR3 is TGCAGTGCTAGTATGACTACAAAGGGAGATACGCAGTATTTT.

This clone appeared a few times. The chain employs TRBV6-5 and TRBJ1-2; 10 bases align to TRBD1. This CDR3 region has 13 residues. Trimming at V came to 5 bases and at J to 4 bases, leaving 1 base not matched to a gene. The germline gives CDR1 MNHEY, CDR2 SVGAGI. The CDR3 here is CASSRQGAYGYTF. CDR3 DNA sequence: TGTGCCAGCAGTCGACAGGGGGCCTATGGCTACACCTTC.

The chain couples TRBV7-2 to TRBJ2-2, with TRBD2 identical over 12 bases. CDR1 SGHTA and CDR2 FQGNSA come from the germline V gene. CDR3 length: 16 amino acids. V shed 8 bases and J 0 bases; nucleotides not matched to a gene: 4. CDR3 DNA sequence: TGTGCCAGCCCGACTAGCGGGGGATCGAACACCGGGGAGCTGTTTTTT. As protein: CASPTSGGSNTGELFF.

The V and J genes are TRBV30 and TRBJ1-2, with a possible D match to TRBD1 (5 bases). Trimming stripped 8 bases from V and 8 bases from J, with 15 bases between. CDR1 is GTSNPN, CDR2 SVGIG, per germline (reference sequence). The length of the CDR3 is 11 residues. CDR3 residues: CAVKQGDGYTF. The CDR3 nucleotides are TGTGCCGTCAAGCAGGGCGACGGCTACACCTTC.

This clone was detected once. Germline and junction disagree at one end, which may indicate a read error. The chain links TRBV5-1 to TRBJ1-1; possible D gene TRBD1, 6 bases. Germline-derived CDR1 and CDR2 are SGHRS and YFSETQ. The CDR3 runs 15 residues. The CDR3 sequence: CASSLGTTGNTEAFF. In DNA, the CDR3 is TGTGCCAGCAGCTTGGGCACGACAGGGAACACTGAAGCTTTCTTT.

The V and J genes are TRBV5-4 and TRBJ1-1; 8 nucleotides align to TRBD1. Germline assignment: CDR1 SGHNT and CDR2 YYREEE (reference sequence). This CDR3 is built from 14 residues. V lost 5 bases and J lost 1; bases outside the gene matches: 4. In DNA, the CDR3 is TGTGCCAGCAGGCAGGGGGCCGGGAACACTGAAGCTTTCTTT. This translates into CASRQGAGNTEAFF.

The chain combines TRBV7-2 with TRBJ2-5; tentative D call: TRBD1 (5 bases). This CDR3 region has 11 residues. The V gene's germline CDR1 is SGHTA and CDR2 FQGNSA. The germline V and J ends were trimmed by 1 base and 11 bases, with 8 bases remaining between them. The CDR3 protein is CASSLGQGQYF. CDR3 sequence (DNA): TGTGCCAGCAGCTTAGGGCAGGGACAGTACTTC.